A selection of T cell receptor beta chains follows, all from one sample in a study of blood T cells in healthy people across ages. TCRdb processed the 5' RACE reads anew with MiXCR; each CDR3 protein has one entry. The sample carries hundreds of thousands of distinct CDR3 sequences, under 45% recorded once. The specimen sequenced was blood. Every receptor here comes from a man in his 60s in good health. CDR3s include the opening cysteine and the closing phenylalanine or tryptophan. D genes are given only for firm matches. The size field is filled for only some rows; it gives once, few, many or a size class.

J gene,D gene,clone size,V gene,CDR3 DNA,CDR3 protein
TRBJ2-2,-,-,TRBV6-5,TGTGCCAGCAGCTGGATGGGACCGGACACCGGGGAGCTGTTTTTT,CASSWMGPDTGELFF
TRBJ1-2,-,-,TRBV6-5,TGTGCCAGCAGTCCCGGGAGCCCAACTTCGGGTGTCTACACCTTC,CASSPGSPTSGVYTF
TRBJ2-1,-,-,TRBV12-3/TRBV12-4,TGTGCCAGCAGTGTTAAGGGTAACAATGAGCAGTTCTTC,CASSVKGNNEQFF
TRBJ2-3,-,few,TRBV10-3,TGTGCCATCAGTGATATGCTAGTCCGACGGACAGATACGCAGTATTTT,CAISDMLVRRTDTQYF
TRBJ1-3,-,-,TRBV25-1,TGTGCCAGCAGTGACGTCTCTGGAAACACCATATATTTT,CASSDVSGNTIYF
TRBJ2-5,-,-,TRBV29-1,TGCAGCGCCCGACGGGAGCGAGAGACCCAGTACTTC,CSARRERETQYF
TRBJ2-7,TRBD1,few,TRBV7-9,TGTGCCAGCAGCCCTACAGGGGTGGGCTACGAGCAGTACTTC,CASSPTGVGYEQYF
TRBJ2-2,-,-,TRBV30,TGTGCCTGGAGTCTGAATACGAACACCGGGGAGCTGTTTTTT,CAWSLNTNTGELFF
TRBJ2-7,-,few,TRBV6-5,TGTGCCAGCAGTTACTCAGGCAGGAGAAATTACGAGCAGTACTTC,CASSYSGRRNYEQYF
TRBJ1-2,TRBD1,-,TRBV28,TGTGCCAGCAGTTTATTTCTGGGACAGGCGAATGGCTACACCTTC,CASSLFLGQANGYTF
TRBJ1-2,TRBD1,once,TRBV7-2,TGTGCCGACAGGGGGCTAGGCTATGGCTACACCTTC,CADRGLGYGYTF
TRBJ2-3,-,-,TRBV7-9,TGTGCCACCACACAGGTGGATACGCAGTATTTT,CATTQVDTQYF
TRBJ2-1,TRBD1,-,TRBV24-1,TGTGCCACCAGTGATATCAGCAAGGGGGCCAATGAGCAGTTCTTC,CATSDISKGANEQFF
TRBJ1-4,-,-,TRBV11-1,TGTGCCAGCAGCGATGGACGGAGTGCGAATGAAAAACTGTTTTTT,CASSDGRSANEKLFF
TRBJ2-7,TRBD1,few,TRBV6-2/TRBV6-3,TGTGCCAGCAGTTACGTCTCGGGACAGCCCTACGAGCAGTACTTC,CASSYVSGQPYEQYF
TRBJ2-4,-,-,TRBV2,TGTGCCAGCTCCCTTCGGGTCAGAATCGGCAAAAACATTCAGTACTTC,CASSLRVRIGKNIQYF
TRBJ2-7,-,-,TRBV6-6,TGTGCCAGCAGTCAGGACTCGATCAACTCCTACGAGCAGTACTTC,CASSQDSINSYEQYF
TRBJ2-4,-,-,TRBV11-3,TGTGCCAGCAGCTTAGATGGAGCAGCCCCCTTGGAGCAGTACTTC,CASSLDGAAPLEQYF
TRBJ2-6,-,-,TRBV20-1,TGCAGTGCTAGAGACGCTCAGCGGGTTAGCTCTGGGGCCAACGTCCTGACTTTC,CSARDAQRVSSGANVLTF
TRBJ2-1,-,few,TRBV15,TGTGCCACCAGCAGGTCAAGCACCCGGGCCAATGAGCAGTTCTTC,CATSRSSTRANEQFF
TRBJ2-7,-,-,TRBV7-3,TGTGCCAGCAGCTCGCAGGGAGTAAGCGAGCAGTACTTC,CASSSQGVSEQYF
TRBJ2-5,TRBD2,many,TRBV7-2,TGTGCCAGCAGCTCCTCCGGCGGGGGGGCATTTGGGACCCAGTACTTC,CASSSSGGGAFGTQYF
TRBJ1-6,TRBD1,-,TRBV15,TGTGCCACCAGCAGAGAGGGACAGGGGGCAGGGGTTAATTCACCCCTCCACTTT,CATSREGQGAGVNSPLHF
TRBJ1-2,-,once,TRBV7-2,TGTGCCAGCAGCTTGGTGGCGGGGGGCCTCTACGGCTACACCTTC,CASSLVAGGLYGYTF
TRBJ1-1,-,-,TRBV12-3/TRBV12-4,TGTGCCAGCAGACCGAACAGGGACACTGAAGCTTTCTTT,CASRPNRDTEAFF
TRBJ1-2,-,-,TRBV4-3,TGCGCCAGCAGCCAAGACCGGGACGGAACTAACTATGGCTACACCTTC,CASSQDRDGTNYGYTF
TRBJ2-7,TRBD2,many,TRBV12-3/TRBV12-4,TGTGCCAGCAGTTTAGCGCGGAGGGGACTAGCAAGGGGAGGACCAGGCTACGAGCAGTACTTC,CASSLARRGLARGGPGYEQYF
TRBJ2-3,-,-,TRBV11-2,TGCGCCAGCAGCCCGAATAGCGCCTCGACCGAGTGGTATTTT,CASSPNSASTEWYF
TRBJ2-7,-,few,TRBV6-6,TGTGCCAGCAGTTACTCTAAGTACGAGCAGTACTTC,CASSYSKYEQYF
TRBJ2-1,TRBD1,-,TRBV5-1,TGCGCCAGCAGTTTCGACAGGGGGCCTTACAATGAGCAGTTCTTC,CASSFDRGPYNEQFF
TRBJ2-4,-,-,TRBV20-1,TGCAGTGCTAGTCCCTCTTTAAACATTCAGTACTTC,CSASPSLNIQYF
TRBJ1-1,-,-,TRBV29-1,TGCAGCGTTGGGCAGGCCGGTGCTGAAGCTTTCTTT,CSVGQAGAEAFF
TRBJ1-1,-,-,TRBV12-3/TRBV12-4,TGTGCCAGCAGCCCCAGAAGTGGGGGGCGCGAAGCTTTCTTT,CASSPRSGGREAFF
TRBJ2-5,TRBD2,-,TRBV20-1,TGCAGTGCCCCAGGCCCTACTAGCGGGGGCACGGAGACCCAGTACTTC,CSAPGPTSGGTETQYF
TRBJ2-7,-,-,TRBV7-2,TGTGCCAGCAGCCCAGAGGGTACAGGTCGTGGTTGCGAGCAGTACTTC,CASSPEGTGRGCEQYF
TRBJ1-3,-,-,TRBV11-1,TGTGCCAGCAGTCCCCGGACGGCGACCCCTGGAAACACCATATATTTT,CASSPRTATPGNTIYF
TRBJ1-5,-,once,TRBV12-3/TRBV12-4,TGTGCCAGCAGCAACCAGGAGGGCAATCAGCCCCAGCATTTT,CASSNQEGNQPQHF
TRBJ1-5,-,-,TRBV7-9,TGTGCCAGCAGCTTATCGGGGCCCGGCGCTCAGCCCCAGCATTTT,CASSLSGPGAQPQHF
TRBJ1-2,TRBD1,-,TRBV24-1,TGTGCCACCAGTGATTGGGGGACAGCAAAATTCGGCTACACCTTC,CATSDWGTAKFGYTF
TRBJ2-1,-,many,TRBV29-1,TGCAGCGGACAGGCAAGCTCCTACAATGAGCAGTTCTTC,CSGQASSYNEQFF
TRBJ2-5,-,-,TRBV3-1,TGTGCCAGCAGTAAATCCAAGGCAGAGACCCAGTACTTC,CASSKSKAETQYF
TRBJ2-1,TRBD2,few,TRBV7-9,TGTGCCAGCAGCTTAACACCTAGCGGGGGGTACAATGAGCAGTTCTTC,CASSLTPSGGYNEQFF
TRBJ2-1,TRBD1,many,TRBV11-2,TGTGCCAGCAGCACCCGGGACAGACCTGGGAATGAGCAGTTCTTC,CASSTRDRPGNEQFF
TRBJ2-6,-,few,TRBV25-1,TGTGCCACGCAGGAGGTCATGGCCAACGTCCTGACTTTC,CATQEVMANVLTF
TRBJ2-7,TRBD1,few,TRBV15,TGTGCCACCAGCGAAAAACCGGGACAGGGAAGTCACGAGCAGTACTTC,CATSEKPGQGSHEQYF
TRBJ2-5,-,-,TRBV11-1,TGTGCCAGCAGTCGTGGACAACTCAGCCGGAGCAACCAAGAGACCCAGTACTTC,CASSRGQLSRSNQETQYF
TRBJ1-5,-,few,TRBV6-1,TGTGCCAGCAGTGGCAGGGTTTCGGATCAGCCCCAGCATTTT,CASSGRVSDQPQHF
TRBJ2-5,-,-,TRBV2,TGTGCCAGCAGTGGCTTGGGGGCAACCCGAGAGACCCAGTACTTC,CASSGLGATRETQYF
TRBJ2-1,TRBD2,-,TRBV20-1,TGCAGTGCTGGCGGGGGGCCGTACAATGAGCAGTTCTTC,CSAGGGPYNEQFF
TRBJ1-5,-,many,TRBV30,TGTGCCTGGAGTGTTGGGGGAGGCGGCAATCAGCCCCAGCATTTT,CAWSVGGGGNQPQHF
TRBJ2-3,TRBD2,-,TRBV24-1,TGTGCCACCAGTGATGCCGTAGCGGGGGGGTTAAGTACGCAGTATTTT,CATSDAVAGGLSTQYF
TRBJ2-3,TRBD1,-,TRBV20-1,TGCAGTGCTAGACAGGGACAGGGGGCCACAGATACGCAGTATTTT,CSARQGQGATDTQYF